A selection of T cell receptor beta chains follows, all from one sample in a study of T cells in Graves' hyperthyroidism and ophthalmopathy. TCRdb reanalysed the multiplex PCR reads using MiXCR and keeps one entry per CDR3 protein. The sample carries roughly 700,000 distinct CDR3 sequences, 14% recorded once. The source material was blood. These receptors were collected from a woman aged 18-29 years with Graves' hyperthyroidism. The conserved cysteine and the conserved F or W are not part of the CDR3 here.

cdr3_length,j_call,v_call,cdr3_aa
10,TRBJ1-1,TRBV20-1,SARFRETEAF
12,TRBJ1-5,TRBV24-1,ATSDLSSNQPQH
9,TRBJ2-1,TRBV12-3/TRBV12-4,ASSLVNEQF
12,TRBJ1-5,TRBV7-8,ASSLAGAGQPQH
14,TRBJ2-5,TRBV25-1,ASSEWDRGREETQY
12,TRBJ1-2,TRBV18,ASSPTQGAHGYT
12,TRBJ1-5,TRBV3-1,ASSHMGSNQPQH
13,TRBJ2-1,TRBV4-1,ASSQVASADNEQF
11,TRBJ2-5,TRBV9,ASQKREWETQY
12,TRBJ2-3,TRBV12-3/TRBV12-4,ASSYLDLGVAQY
13,TRBJ2-1,TRBV10-1,ASILKPWAYNEQF
11,TRBJ1-1,TRBV20-1,SARGAVNTEAF
13,TRBJ1-2,TRBV30,AWSVSGKGPLGYT
10,TRBJ1-2,TRBV7-9,ASSPPGFGYT
12,TRBJ2-7,TRBV3-1,ASSATSGRYEQY
12,TRBJ2-2,TRBV20-1,SARRPGVAGELF
13,TRBJ1-2,TRBV7-9,ASSALGQAHYGYT
12,TRBJ2-1,TRBV28,ASSFLGLRDEQF
11,TRBJ2-5,TRBV14,ASSPGGFETQY
14,TRBJ1-3,TRBV4-3,ASSHPGTDSGNTIY
13,TRBJ2-7,TRBV24-1,ATSDTGTGDHEQY
15,TRBJ1-1,TRBV5-6,ASSSWGAGGRDTEAF
10,TRBJ1-2,TRBV30,ACSRENYGYT
14,TRBJ2-1,TRBV7-2,ASSLGMGSGRGEQF
11,TRBJ2-7,TRBV19,ASRTTSSYEQY
14,TRBJ2-7,TRBV7-9,ASSLEEGGPKYEQY
10,TRBJ2-7,TRBV28,ASKTTAYEQY
11,TRBJ2-3,TRBV30,AWSRSSGDTQY
14,TRBJ2-2,TRBV7-8,ASSIRGVIDTGELF
16,TRBJ2-4,TRBV11-2,ASSSYTLAGQAKNIQY
12,TRBJ1-2,TRBV5-5,ASSFGQGGYGYT
14,TRBJ1-1,TRBV9,ASSVGTGYMNTEAF
12,TRBJ2-7,TRBV7-9,ASSLGVRYYEQY
13,TRBJ2-3,TRBV5-6,ASSLGPARGDTQY
15,TRBJ1-1,TRBV28,ASSSMRWGTTNTEAF
12,TRBJ1-5,TRBV15,ATSTADSNQPQH
12,TRBJ2-1,TRBV13,ASSLGLRLNEQF
16,TRBJ2-7,TRBV7-2,ASSLVFVWAGGPYEQY
16,TRBJ2-1,TRBV12-3/TRBV12-4,ASSPGTGGRGVYNEQF
13,TRBJ1-4,TRBV27,ASSEGGTTNEKLF
14,TRBJ2-2,TRBV4-1,ASSQYSGSPTGELF
13,TRBJ2-2,TRBV6-2/TRBV6-3,ASSPPWTNTGELF
11,TRBJ2-2,TRBV30,AWSGYFTGELF
11,TRBJ1-6,TRBV10-3,AISVDSDSPLH
11,TRBJ1-5,TRBV6-1,ASREGNNQPQH
13,TRBJ2-7,TRBV28,ASSLIGTGTYEQY
11,TRBJ2-2,TRBV4-3,ASSQVPPRELF
13,TRBJ1-6,TRBV11-1,ASSLARGASSPLH
10,TRBJ2-1,TRBV7-9,ASSHGTAKPF
13,TRBJ2-7,TRBV7-2,ASSLGLTQGYEQY